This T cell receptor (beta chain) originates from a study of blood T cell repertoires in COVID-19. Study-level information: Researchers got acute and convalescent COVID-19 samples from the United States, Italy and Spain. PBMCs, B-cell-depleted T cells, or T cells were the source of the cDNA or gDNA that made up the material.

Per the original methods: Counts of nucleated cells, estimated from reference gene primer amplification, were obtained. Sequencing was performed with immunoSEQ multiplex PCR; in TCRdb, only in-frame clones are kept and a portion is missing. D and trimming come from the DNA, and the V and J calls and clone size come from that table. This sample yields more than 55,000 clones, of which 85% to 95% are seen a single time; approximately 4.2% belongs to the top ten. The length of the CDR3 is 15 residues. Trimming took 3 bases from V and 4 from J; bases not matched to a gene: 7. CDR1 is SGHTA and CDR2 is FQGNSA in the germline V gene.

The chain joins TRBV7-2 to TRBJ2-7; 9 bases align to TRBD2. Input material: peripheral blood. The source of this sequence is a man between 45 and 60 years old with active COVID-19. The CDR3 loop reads CASSLSGGGAYEQYF. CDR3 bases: TGTGCCAGCAGCTTGAGTGGCGGGGGGGCGTACGAGCAGTACTTC.